This entry lists 17 T cell receptor beta chains sequenced from one sample in a study of prognosis after radiotherapy for stage I lung cancer. Two rounds of multiplex PCR amplified TCR beta CDR3 from genomic DNA. Gene-specific TRBV and TRBJ primers were used in PCR round one. TCRdb re-analysed the multiplex PCR reads in MiXCR, keeping a single row per CDR3 protein. The profile shows some 35,000 distinct CDR3 sequences, around 34% of them singletons. The source material was PBMCs, sampled before or after stereotactic body radiation therapy (not recorded which). Source of these receptors: a donor aged 50 or older with non-small cell lung cancer.

The genes are TRBV20-1 and TRBJ2-1; 9 positions agree with TRBD2. V was clipped by 6 bases and J by 4 bases; unmatched bases: 7. Germline V CDR1 and CDR2: DFQATT, SNEGSKA (reference sequence). This CDR3 has 14 amino acids. Here the CDR3 reads CSAMRREGYNEQFF. CDR3 coding DNA: TGCAGTGCCATGAGGCGGGAGGGTTACAATGAGCAGTTCTTC.

The count of this clonotype is one. The junction shows a germline mismatch at one end, possibly a read error. The J gene is TRBJ1-6, the V gene TRBV28, with a weak D call TRBD1 (6 bases). This CDR3 comprises 14 residues. CDR1 is MDHEN, CDR2 SYDVKM, per germline. The CDR3 DNA reads as TGTTCCAGCAGGCTTCCGGGACATGACTCACCCCTCCACTTT. It yields the protein CSSRLPGHDSPLHF.

There are many counts of this clonotype. This chain uses TRBV7-2 with TRBJ2-1, with 7 positions matching TRBD2. Losses at the gene ends were 3 bases for V and 2 bases for J; bases not matched to a gene: 7. Germline V gives CDR1 SGHTA, CDR2 FQGNSA. This CDR3 has 16 residues. CDR3: CASSFSSAGAYNEQFF. The CDR3 coding sequence is TGTGCCAGCAGCTTCTCCAGTGCGGGAGCCTACAATGAGCAGTTCTTC.

This clonotype was seen many times. The chain joins TRBV2 to TRBJ2-2, with 13 bases fitting TRBD2. This CDR3 comprises 16 residues. Germline CDR1 is SNHLY and CDR2 is FYNNEI. V trimming: 7 bases; J trimming: 4 bases; junction bases outside the gene matches: 6. The chain's CDR3 is CASNPTSGRSTGELFF. As DNA, the CDR3 is TGTGCCAGCAACCCGACTAGCGGGAGGAGCACCGGGGAGCTGTTTTTT.

This clonotype was seen many times. The chain couples TRBV19 to TRBJ1-2, with D perhaps matching TRBD1 (5 bases). Trimming removed 7 bases at V and 8 bases at J, with 20 bases between. CDR3 length: 14 residues. Per the germline V gene, CDR1 is LNHDA and CDR2 is SQIVND (reference sequence). The CDR3 DNA sequence: TGTGCCAGTACCCCTTGGCAGGGCTTGAGCGGCTACACCTTC. As protein: CASTPWQGLSGYTF. The variable domain in full, completed from reference TRBV19 and TRBJ1-2, reads DGGITQSPKYLFRKEGQNVTLSCEQNLNHDAMYWYRQDPGQGLRLIYYSQIVNDFQKGDIAEGYSVSREKKESFPLTVTSAQKNPTAFYLCASTPWQGLSGYTFGSGTRLTVV.

Comments on this clonotype: At one boundary the junction diverges from the germline segment, which might be a read error. This sequence joins TRBV6-2 or TRBV6-3 and TRBJ1-2; D is uncertain. CDR1 MNHEY and CDR2 SVGEGT come from the germline V gene. CDR3 length: 14 amino acids. Written as DNA, the CDR3 is TGTGCCATCAGTTACCGACGGGGTGGCTATGGCTACACCTTC. As protein: CAISYRRGGYGYTF.

The chain is built from TRBV28 and TRBJ2-7; D is perhaps TRBD1 (7 bases). Trimming stripped 6 bases from V and 7 bases from J, with 19 bases between. Germline CDR1 is MDHEN and CDR2 is SYDVKM. There are 14 residues in the CDR3. DNA for the CDR3: TGTGCCAGCAGCACAGACAGGGAGGTGATGGAGCAGTACTTC. It codes for CASSTDREVMEQYF.

This clonotype was recorded once. V gene TRBV6-4 combines with J gene TRBJ2-1; D possibly corresponds to TRBD2 (5 bases). The CDR3 extends over 11 amino acids. CDR1 MRHNA and CDR2 SNTAGT come from the germline V gene. Between the trimmed V and J ends, which lost 6 bases and 5 bases, there was a span of 5 bases. DNA for the CDR3: TGTGCCAGCAGGGAGGACAATGAGCAGTTCTTC. Protein sequence: CASREDNEQFF.

This clonotype was observed a handful of times. V and J are TRBV7-9 and TRBJ2-3; 7 nucleotides agree with TRBD2. The CDR3 is 15 amino acids. The V gene end was trimmed by 1 base and the J gene end by 5 bases; junction bases not matched to a gene: 6. CDR1 SEHNR and CDR2 FQNEAQ come from the germline V gene (reference sequence). The CDR3, as DNA: TGTGCCAGCAGCTTAGGGGGGGGGGGAGAAGATACGCAGTATTTT. Amino acids: CASSLGGGGEDTQYF.

This clonotype has ten or more counts. The chain carries TRBV6-1 and TRBJ1-5, with 8 bases matching TRBD1. J was trimmed by 2 bases and V by 6 bases; bases with no gene match: 12. Germline V gene lookup returns CDR1 MNHNS and CDR2 SASEGT. The length of the CDR3 is 17 residues. The CDR3 DNA follows: TGTGCCAGCAGCCCCGGACAGGGCGTATGGGGCAATCAGCCCCAGCATTTT. It codes for CASSPGQGVWGNQPQHF.

This clonotype was observed many times. J is TRBJ1-6 and V is TRBV12-3 or TRBV12-4, with D unclear. V was clipped by 3 bases and J by 6 bases, with 9 bases between them. This CDR3 region has 14 residues. Here the CDR3 reads CASSFFEGNSPLHF. CDR3 nucleotide sequence: TGTGCCAGCAGTTTTTTTGAGGGTAATTCACCCCTCCACTTT.

This clonotype appeared many times. This chain links TRBV18 with TRBJ2-7; weak D call: TRBD2 (6 bases). The germline V gene has CDR1 KGHSH and CDR2 LQKENI. CDR3 size: 14 residues. Trimming left V 0 bases short and J 4 bases short, with 10 bases between. This chain's CDR3 is CASSPPDGRYEQYF. CDR3 DNA sequence: TGTGCCAGCTCACCACCGGACGGGAGATACGAGCAGTACTTC.

This clonotype was detected many times. The rearrangement joins TRBV4-2 to TRBJ1-2; 7 bases are shared with TRBD1. Germline V gives CDR1 LGHNA, CDR2 YNFKEQ. This CDR3 is built from 14 residues. The V and J ends lost 7 bases and 3 bases, in that order; junction bases with no gene match: 8. The CDR3 here is CASTPTGRDYGYTF. Here the CDR3 DNA reads TGTGCCAGCACCCCGACAGGGAGGGACTATGGCTACACCTTC.

This clonotype occurred many times. J is TRBJ2-6 and V is TRBV5-4; 9 nucleotides align to TRBD1. J gave up 4 bases and V 6 bases, and 5 bases lay outside the gene matches. The germline gives CDR1 SGHNT, CDR2 YYREEE (reference sequence). This CDR3 has 15 residues. The CDR3 bases are TGTGCCAGCAAAATGGGGACAGGGGGGGCCAACGTCCTGACTTTC. Encoded protein: CASKMGTGGANVLTF.

This clonotype was seen at least ten times. The chain links TRBV2 to TRBJ2-4; no definite D call. V shed 10 bases and J shed 1 base, with 17 bases lying between them. The CDR3 is made up of 15 amino acids. CDR1 SNHLY and CDR2 FYNNEI come from the germline V gene. CDR3 sequence: CATLDLLGAKNIQYF. The CDR3 coding sequence is TGTGCCACGTTGGACCTCCTGGGTGCCAAAAACATTCAGTACTTC.

This clonotype showed up many times. The rearrangement uses TRBV5-1 and TRBJ2-1; 7 bases fit TRBD2. This CDR3 spans 16 amino acids. The V gene's germline CDR1 is SGHRS and CDR2 YFSETQ. Trimming removed 1 base from V and 4 bases from J; junction bases left unmatched: 8. CDR3 loop: CASSLSVAGAYNEQFF. The CDR3, as DNA: TGCGCCAGCAGCTTGAGTGTGGCGGGAGCTTACAATGAGCAGTTCTTC.

This clonotype was counted at least ten times. This chain connects TRBV28 to TRBJ1-6; TRBD1 is a possible D gene (5 bases). Germline CDR1 and CDR2: MDHEN and SYDVKM. Between the trimmed V and J ends, which lost 4 bases and 7 bases, there was a span of 17 bases. This CDR3 comprises 16 residues. The CDR3 loop is CASSSNLGGENSPLHF. In nucleotides, the CDR3 is TGTGCCAGCAGTTCAAACCTTGGAGGGGAGAATTCACCCCTCCACTTT.